This record covers a single TCR beta chain. Its target is not known. The record originates from a study of shared clonotypes between healthy human individuals. Study-level points and caveats: Researchers found naive subsets generally carried larger estimated richness than memory subsets. A small donor pool kept down the genetic and exposure-history diversity that was represented.

Division of CD4+ cells produced a CD45RA+ naive subset and a CD45RA-negative memory subset. The germline CDR1 and CDR2 sequences are LNHDA and SQIVND (reference sequence). This CDR3 spans 15 amino acids. V shed 7 bases and J 4 bases; nucleotides not matched to a gene: 8. Profiling relied on immunoSEQ multiplex PCR, and the TCRdb table lists in-frame clones only, not all of them. Of roughly 2.6 million clones listed, 90% to 95% are singletons. V is TRBV19 and J is TRBJ1-4, with 8 positions matching TRBD1. This TCR was sampled from a young man in good health. Sequenced material: naive CD4+ T cells sorted from blood. Subset noted: CD45RA+ positively selected. DNA for the CDR3: TGTGCCAGTAATAATCCCGGGACAGGTAATGAAAAACTGTTTTTT. This sequence encodes CASNNPGTGNEKLFF.